Below, one T cell receptor (beta chain) is given with its context. Its antigen is currently unknown. A read error is likely, as this CDR3 ends without the conserved phenylalanine or tryptophan. The data stem from a study of tumor and adjacent non-tumor tissue in lung cancer. The wider study: Each sample yielded around 4 million productive TCRbeta reads on average. Study observations and caveats: Significantly higher TCR diversity was found in tumor than normal lung. Shorter survival was associated with higher TCR diversity in tumors.

The template was RNA from unsorted bulk tissue. Three rounds of nested PCR, following a modified ARM-PCR protocol, produced the TCRbeta library. TCRdb re-called the multiplex PCR reads through MiXCR, storing one row per CDR3 protein. The sample consists of about 200,000 distinct CDR3 sequences, over 55% of them appearing once. Germline CDR1 MGHRA, CDR2 YSYEKL. The CDR3 has 16 amino acids. V dropped 4 bases and J dropped 3; count of bases not matched to a gene: 11. The chain links TRBV4-1 to TRBJ1-2; TRBD1 aligns across 7 bases. Sequenced: lung tumor tissue. This receptor was identified in a man in his 60s with non-small cell lung cancer. CDR3 loop: CASSPCGTGDYYGYTL. The CDR3 region has the DNA TGCGCCAGCAGCCCCTGTGGAACAGGGGACTACTATGGCTACACCCTC.